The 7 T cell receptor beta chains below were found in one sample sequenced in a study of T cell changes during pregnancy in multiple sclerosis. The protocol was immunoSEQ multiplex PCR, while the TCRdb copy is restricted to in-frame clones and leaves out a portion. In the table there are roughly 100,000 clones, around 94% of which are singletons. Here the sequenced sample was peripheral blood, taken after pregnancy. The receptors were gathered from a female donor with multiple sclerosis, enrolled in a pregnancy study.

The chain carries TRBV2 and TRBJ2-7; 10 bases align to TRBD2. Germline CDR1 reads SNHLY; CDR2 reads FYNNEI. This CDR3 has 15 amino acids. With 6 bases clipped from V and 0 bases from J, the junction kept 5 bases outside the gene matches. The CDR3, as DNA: TGTGCCAGCAGAAATAGCGGGGGGACCTCCTACGAGCAGTACTTC. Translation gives CASRNSGGTSYEQYF.

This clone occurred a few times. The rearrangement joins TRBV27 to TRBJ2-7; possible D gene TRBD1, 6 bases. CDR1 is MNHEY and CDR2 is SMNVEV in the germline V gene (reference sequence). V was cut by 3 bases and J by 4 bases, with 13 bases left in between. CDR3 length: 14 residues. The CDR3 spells CASSFVQGPYEQYF. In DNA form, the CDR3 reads TGTGCCAGCAGTTTTGTACAGGGCCCTTACGAGCAGTACTTC.

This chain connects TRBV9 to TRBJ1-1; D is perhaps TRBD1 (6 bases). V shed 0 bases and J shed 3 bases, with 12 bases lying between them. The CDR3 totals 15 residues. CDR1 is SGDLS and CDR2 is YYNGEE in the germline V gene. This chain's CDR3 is CASSVGTGPDTEAFF. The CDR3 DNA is TGTGCCAGCAGCGTAGGCACAGGGCCGGACACTGAAGCTTTCTTT.

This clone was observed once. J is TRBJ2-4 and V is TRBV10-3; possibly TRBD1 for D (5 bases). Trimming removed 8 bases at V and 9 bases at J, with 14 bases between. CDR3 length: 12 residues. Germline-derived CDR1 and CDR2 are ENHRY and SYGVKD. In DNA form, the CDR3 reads TGTGCCATCGGGGCCGCAGACAGCATTCAGTACTTC. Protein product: CAIGAADSIQYF.

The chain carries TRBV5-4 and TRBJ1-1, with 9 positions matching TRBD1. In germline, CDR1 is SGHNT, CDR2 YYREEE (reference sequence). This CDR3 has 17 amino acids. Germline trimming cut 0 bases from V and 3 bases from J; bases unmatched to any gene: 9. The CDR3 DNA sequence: TGTGCCAGCAGCTTGGAACAGGGGGCGAGGAAGTACACTGAAGCTTTCTTT. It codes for CASSLEQGARKYTEAFF. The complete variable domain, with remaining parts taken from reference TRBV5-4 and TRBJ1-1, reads ETGVTQSPTHLIKTRGQQVTLRCSSQSGHNTVSWYQQALGQGPQFIFQYYREEENGRGNFPPRFSGLQFPNYSSELNVNALELDDSALYLCASSLEQGARKYTEAFFGQGTRLTVV.

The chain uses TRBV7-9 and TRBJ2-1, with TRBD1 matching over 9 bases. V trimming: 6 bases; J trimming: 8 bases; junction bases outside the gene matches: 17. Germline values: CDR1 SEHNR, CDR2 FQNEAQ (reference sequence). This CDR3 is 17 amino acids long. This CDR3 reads CASRAFPGQGLGDEQFF. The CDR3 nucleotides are TGTGCCAGCAGAGCATTTCCGGGACAGGGCTTGGGAGATGAGCAGTTCTTC.

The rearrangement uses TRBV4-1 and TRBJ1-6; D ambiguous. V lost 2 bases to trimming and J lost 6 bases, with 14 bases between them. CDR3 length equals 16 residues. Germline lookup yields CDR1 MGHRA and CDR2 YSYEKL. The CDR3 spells CASSQLAGWGNSPLHF. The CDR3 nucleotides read TGCGCCAGCAGCCAACTAGCGGGGTGGGGTAATTCACCCCTCCACTTT.